Following are 31 T cell receptor beta chains from one sample sequenced in a study of T cells in Graves' hyperthyroidism and ophthalmopathy. RNA transcripts provided the source from which TCR beta CDR3 regions were amplified. First-round RT-PCR of the TCR CDR3 relied on the HTBI primer set. TCRdb analysed the multiplex PCR reads with MiXCR anew, one entry per CDR3 protein. The profile shows roughly 360,000 distinct CDR3 sequences, roughly 13% of them singletons. Material for sequencing was blood. Source of these receptors: a man between 25 and 39 years old with Graves' hyperthyroidism that later progressed to Graves' ophthalmopathy.

The chain uses TRBV19 and TRBJ2-7, with D tentatively TRBD1 (6 bases). The CDR3 is made up of 14 amino acids. Germline CDR1 is LNHDA and CDR2 is SQIVND (reference sequence). The V end was cut by 5 bases, the J end by 5 bases, with 16 bases between. The CDR3 region is CASSPTGKSHEQYF. For the CDR3, the DNA is TGTGCCAGTAGTCCCACAGGGAAATCGCACGAGCAGTACTTC.

This clonotype was recorded at least ten times. The chain employs TRBV5-1 and TRBJ2-1; the D gene is possibly TRBD2 (6 bases). The CDR3 is 15 residues long. V lost 0 bases and J 6 bases, leaving 13 bases between the germline ends. Germline V gives CDR1 SGHRS, CDR2 YFSETQ. CDR3 amino acids: CASSLAGDGFNEQFF. The CDR3 coding sequence is TGCGCCAGCAGCTTGGCGGGGGACGGGTTCAATGAGCAGTTCTTC.

This clonotype has at least ten counts. The chain is built from TRBV28 and TRBJ1-2; D is unclear. The V gene's germline CDR1 is MDHEN and CDR2 SYDVKM. With 5 bases removed from V and 4 bases from J, the gap between germline ends came to 8 bases. CDR3 length equals 12 residues. The CDR3 nucleotides read TGTGCCAGCAGTCTGTCAGTCTATGGCTACACCTTC. Encoded protein: CASSLSVYGYTF.

This clonotype was seen more than once but under ten times. The CDR3: CSARSGRNTEAFF. The DNA for the CDR3 is TGCAGTGCTAGATCAGGGAGGAACACTGAAGCTTTCTTT. The chain employs TRBV20-1 and TRBJ1-1; maybe TRBD1 (5 bases). This CDR3 is built from 13 residues. Looked up from germline, CDR1 is DFQATT and CDR2 is SNEGSKA (reference sequence). Trimming shortened V by 2 bases and J by 1 base, and 8 bases separated the two germline ends.

This clonotype showed up just a few times. The chain combines TRBV6-1 with TRBJ1-5; 9 bases line up with TRBD1. The germline gives CDR1 MNHNS, CDR2 SASEGT. This CDR3 contains 15 residues. Germline trimming cut 7 bases from V and 0 bases from J; bases unmatched to any gene: 4. The CDR3 nucleotides read TGTGCCAGCAAACAGGGGGCGTATAGCAATCAGCCCCAGCATTTT. It encodes CASKQGAYSNQPQHF.

This clonotype was observed a handful of times. V and J are TRBV5-6 and TRBJ1-3; D is uncertain. Looked up from germline, CDR1 is SGHDT and CDR2 is YYEEEE. Trimming left V 2 bases short and J 3 bases short, with 9 bases between. The CDR3 has 14 residues. The CDR3 sequence: CASSFPGFGNTIYF. The CDR3 DNA is TGTGCCAGCAGCTTCCCGGGATTTGGAAACACCATATATTTT.

This clonotype was detected a few times. CDR3: CASSLADNEAFF. DNA of the CDR3: TGTGCCAGCAGCTTAGCAGACAATGAAGCTTTCTTT. This chain connects TRBV7-9 to TRBJ1-1; D not resolved. Deletions cut 0 bases from V and 7 bases from J, with 6 bases between. Germline CDR1 and CDR2: SEHNR and FQNEAQ (reference sequence). The CDR3 has 12 residues.

This clonotype was counted ten times or more. This chain connects TRBV3-1 to TRBJ2-5; 7 nucleotides line up with TRBD1. This CDR3 region has 15 residues. The J segment lost 4 bases and the V segment lost 1 base, leaving 6 bases of the junction unmatched. Germline V gene data show CDR1 as LGHDT and CDR2 as YNNKEL (reference sequence). The CDR3 DNA reads TGTGCCAGCAGCCAAGGGGACAGCTCAGGAGAGACCCAGTACTTC. Its translation is CASSQGDSSGETQYF.

This clonotype was seen many times. The rearrangement joins TRBV28 to TRBJ1-1, with D hard to call. V lost 8 bases and J 8 bases, leaving 12 bases between the germline ends. The CDR3 runs to 11 residues. Germline CDR1 is MDHEN and CDR2 is SYDVKM. The CDR3 region has the DNA TGTGCCAGCCGAGGAAACCGGGAAGCTTTCTTT. It yields the protein CASRGNREAFF.

This clonotype was seen at least ten times. This chain links TRBV2 with TRBJ2-1; TRBD1 matches 9 bases. J lost 7 bases, V lost 5 bases, and 9 bases had no gene match. From germline, CDR1 is SNHLY and CDR2 FYNNEI. This CDR3 contains 15 residues. The CDR3: CASSPPWTGENEQFF. CDR3 coding DNA: TGTGCCAGCAGTCCCCCGTGGACAGGGGAAAATGAGCAGTTCTTC.

This clonotype was seen at least ten times. V gene TRBV28 combines with J gene TRBJ2-7; tentatively, D is TRBD1 or TRBD2 (5 bases each). With 3 bases removed from V and 5 bases from J, the gap between germline ends came to 14 bases. CDR1 MDHEN and CDR2 SYDVKM come from the germline V gene. The CDR3 is 14 amino acids. The CDR3 is CASSFLWGSDEQYF. DNA of the CDR3: TGTGCCAGCAGTTTTCTTTGGGGGTCCGACGAGCAGTACTTC.

This clonotype appeared many times. The V gene is TRBV20-1, the J gene TRBJ2-5; 7 positions match TRBD1. This CDR3 spans 16 amino acids. Germline V CDR1 and CDR2: DFQATT, SNEGSKA (reference sequence). V trimming: 8 bases; J trimming: 0 bases; junction bases outside the gene matches: 15. The CDR3 region is CSFPSRDSWYQETQYF. DNA for the CDR3: TGCAGTTTCCCATCACGGGACAGCTGGTACCAAGAGACCCAGTACTTC.

This clonotype has more than one count but fewer than ten. The chain couples TRBV12-3 or TRBV12-4 to TRBJ2-5; D unresolved. This CDR3 has 12 amino acids. V was trimmed by 7 bases and J by 4 bases, leaving 10 bases between them. For the CDR3, the DNA is TGTGCCAGCACCTCAACGTCAGAGACCCAGTACTTC. Its translation is CASTSTSETQYF.

This clonotype was seen repeatedly, ten times or more. The gene calls are TRBV6-1 and TRBJ1-5; 7 nucleotides match TRBD1. This CDR3 has 14 amino acids. Germline trimming cut 6 bases from V and 4 bases from J; bases unmatched to any gene: 6. Germline CDR1 is MNHNS and CDR2 is SASEGT. The CDR3 spells CASRSDRRNQPQHF. The CDR3 region has the DNA TGTGCCAGCAGATCGGACAGGCGTAATCAGCCCCAGCATTTT.

This clonotype was recorded many times. The gene calls are TRBV7-8 and TRBJ2-7; maybe TRBD1 (6 bases). The CDR3 loop spans 15 amino acids. Germline CDR1 is SGHVS and CDR2 is FQNEAQ. V lost 1 base and J 2 bases, leaving 12 bases between the germline ends. The CDR3 sequence is CASSLVGTLAYEQYF. DNA for the CDR3: TGTGCCAGCAGCTTAGTGGGGACATTGGCCTACGAGCAGTACTTC. Full variable domain (rest looked up from reference TRBV7-8 and TRBJ2-7): GAGVSQSPRYKVAKRGQDVALRCDPISGHVSLFWYQQALGQGPEFLTYFQNEAQLDKSGLPSDRFFAERPEGSVSTLKIQRTQQEDSAVYLCASSLVGTLAYEQYFGPGTRLTVT.

The table lists this clonotype with many counts. The chain combines TRBV12-3 or TRBV12-4 with TRBJ2-2; TRBD1 aligns across 7 bases. This CDR3 has 14 residues. V lost 6 bases and J lost 3; bases outside the gene matches: 4. CDR3 bases: TGTGCCAGCAGCTCGGGACAGTACACCGGGGAGCTGTTTTTT. It specifies CASSSGQYTGELFF.

This clonotype was picked up a small number of times. The chain uses TRBV7-9 and TRBJ2-2; a weak D match, TRBD1 (6 bases). Trimming took off 5 bases at V and 7 bases at J, with 14 bases between the two ends. The CDR3 loop spans 14 amino acids. Germline V gene lookup returns CDR1 SEHNR and CDR2 FQNEAQ (reference sequence). The CDR3 sequence is CASSAPGQGGELFF. The CDR3 DNA sequence: TGTGCCAGCAGCGCACCGGGACAAGGCGGGGAGCTGTTTTTT.

This clonotype came up a few times. V gene TRBV14 combines with J gene TRBJ1-2; perhaps TRBD1 as D (5 bases). CDR3 length equals 15 residues. V shed 2 bases and J shed 0 bases, with 10 bases lying between them. CDR1 and CDR2 (germline): SGHDN, FVKESK. The CDR3 is CASSQRGDPNYGYTF. CDR3 DNA: TGTGCCAGCAGCCAACGAGGGGACCCTAACTATGGCTACACCTTC.

This clonotype was seen ten or more times. The CDR3 here is CASSRGGGGIKTQYF. As DNA, the CDR3 is TGTGCCAGCAGTCGCGGTGGAGGGGGGATAAAGACCCAGTACTTC. V usage is TRBV28 and J usage is TRBJ2-5; tentatively, D is TRBD1 or TRBD2 (6 bases each). Trimming left V 5 bases short and J 6 bases short, with 19 bases between. The CDR3 is 15 amino acids. Germline values: CDR1 MDHEN, CDR2 SYDVKM.

Ten or more counts support this clonotype. The chain combines TRBV2 with TRBJ1-2; D possibly corresponds to TRBD1 (5 bases). Trimming pared 4 bases from V and 2 bases from J, leaving 11 bases between. From germline, CDR1 is SNHLY and CDR2 FYNNEI. The CDR3 contains 14 residues. The CDR3 loop reads CASSAGTANYGYTF. CDR3 bases: TGTGCCAGCAGTGCGGGGACCGCGAACTATGGCTACACCTTC.

This clonotype was picked up a small number of times. The J gene is TRBJ2-2, the V gene TRBV10-2, with D unresolved. Germline V gene sequence: CDR1 WSHSY, CDR2 SAAADI. The CDR3 length is 13 residues. The V end lost 5 bases, the J end lost 5 bases, and 9 bases lay between the germline ends. Written as DNA, the CDR3 is TGCGCCAGCAGTACCCTCCGGACCGGGGAGCTGTTTTTT. Translation gives CASSTLRTGELFF.

This clonotype appeared many times. The chain is built from TRBV11-2 and TRBJ1-6, with D possibly being TRBD1 (6 bases). V was clipped by 7 bases and J by 7 bases, with 17 bases between them. CDR3 length: 15 residues. CDR1 and CDR2 (germline): SGHAT, FQNNGV. CDR3 sequence reads: CASIRHRDINSPLHF. CDR3 nucleotide sequence: TGTGCCAGCATCCGTCACCGGGACATCAATTCACCCCTCCACTTT. Variable domain in full (rest from reference TRBV11-2 and TRBJ1-6): EAGVAQSPRYKIIEKRQSVAFWCNPISGHATLYWYQQILGQGPKLLIQFQNNGVVDDSQLPKDRFSAERLKGVDSTLKIQPAKLEDSAVYLCASIRHRDINSPLHFGNGTRLTVT.

This clonotype has a handful of counts. The chain joins TRBV5-6 to TRBJ2-7; D is unclear. The CDR3 consists of 14 residues. The germline gives CDR1 SGHDT, CDR2 YYEEEE. The V gene lost 0 bases and the J gene lost 4 bases, with 11 bases spanning the gap. The CDR3 bases are TGTGCCAGCAGCTTGGTACTAACCCCATACGAGCAGTACTTC. Protein sequence: CASSLVLTPYEQYF.

This clonotype was detected ten times or more. This rearrangement joins TRBV30 to TRBJ1-5; the D gene is possibly TRBD1 (6 bases). Germline assignment: CDR1 GTSNPN and CDR2 SVGIG (reference sequence). V was pared by 2 bases and J by 6 bases, with 23 bases between. This CDR3 spans 17 amino acids. The CDR3 loop reads CAWSPPGWDNQSQPQHF. The CDR3 DNA reads TGTGCCTGGAGTCCCCCGGGGTGGGACAATCAGAGTCAGCCCCAGCATTTT.

In this sample, this clonotype turned up a few times. V usage is TRBV15 and J usage is TRBJ2-3; a possible D gene is TRBD1 (5 bases). The germline CDR1 and CDR2 sequences are LNHNV and YYDKDF (reference sequence). The CDR3 consists of 13 residues. With 0 bases removed from V and 4 bases from J, the gap between germline ends came to 5 bases. The CDR3 bases are TGTGCCACCAGCAGAGACAGGGCAGATACGCAGTATTTT. Residues: CATSRDRADTQYF.

This clonotype has at least ten counts. This chain links TRBV20-1 with TRBJ2-7, with D possibly being TRBD1 (5 bases). The CDR3 length is 13 residues. V shed 1 base and J shed 3 bases, with 10 bases lying between them. Per germline, CDR1 DFQATT and CDR2 SNEGSKA (reference sequence). CDR3 nucleotides: TGCAGTGCTAGAGGGACAAGAAGCTACGAGCAGTACTTC. This encodes CSARGTRSYEQYF.

This clonotype was detected ten times or more. This chain connects TRBV7-2 to TRBJ1-2; D might be TRBD1 (5 bases). The CDR3 contains 15 residues. Trimming stripped 3 bases from V and 3 bases from J, with 14 bases between. Germline lookup yields CDR1 SGHTA and CDR2 FQGNSA. CDR3 nucleotide sequence: TGTGCCAGCAGCTTGGATCAGGGCTCGTACTATGGCTACACCTTC. This gives the protein CASSLDQGSYYGYTF. Full variable domain (remainder filled in from reference TRBV7-2 and TRBJ1-2): GAGVSQSPSNKVTEKGKDVELRCDPISGHTALYWYRQSLGQGLEFLIYFQGNSAPDKSGLPSDRFSAERTGGSVSTLTIQRTQQEDSAVYLCASSLDQGSYYGYTFGSGTRLTVV.

In this sample, this clonotype turned up a few times. V gene TRBV5-1 combines with J gene TRBJ2-7; either TRBD1 or TRBD2 may supply D (6 bases each). The CDR3 runs to 14 residues. Trimming stripped 4 bases from V and 3 bases from J, with 14 bases between. CDR1 and CDR2 (germline): SGHRS, YFSETQ. The CDR3 DNA sequence: TGCGCCAGCAGCCCTCGTGAGGGGGGCTACGAGCAGTACTTC. Translating gives CASSPREGGYEQYF.

This clonotype was seen ten or more times. An end of the junction does not agree with germline; a read error may underlie this. This sequence joins TRBV2 and TRBJ1-2, with TRBD1 as a possible D gene (5 bases). This CDR3 has 12 residues. Germline values: CDR1 SNHLY, CDR2 FYNNEI. The CDR3 region is CASVGGNFGYTF. In nucleotides, the CDR3 is TGTGCCAGTGTTGGGGGGAACTTTGGCTACACCTTC.

This clonotype has ten or more counts. This rearrangement joins TRBV6-1 to TRBJ2-7, with 10 bases lining up with TRBD1. There are 17 residues in the CDR3. Per germline, CDR1 MNHNS and CDR2 SASEGT. The junction had 17 bases not matched to a gene; V was cut back by 5 bases and J by 7 bases. CDR3 protein: CASSYFPGQGFEEEQYF. The CDR3 DNA reads TGTGCCAGCAGTTATTTCCCGGGACAGGGGTTTGAAGAGGAGCAGTACTTC.

This clonotype appeared many times. This rearrangement joins TRBV5-1 to TRBJ2-7; no clear D gene. Trimming pared 5 bases from V and 7 bases from J, leaving 19 bases between. The CDR3 has 14 amino acids. CDR1 SGHRS and CDR2 YFSETQ come from the germline V gene. CDR3 amino acids: CASRDGRMPTEQYF. The CDR3 DNA reads as TGCGCCAGCAGGGACGGACGGATGCCTACAGAGCAGTACTTC.